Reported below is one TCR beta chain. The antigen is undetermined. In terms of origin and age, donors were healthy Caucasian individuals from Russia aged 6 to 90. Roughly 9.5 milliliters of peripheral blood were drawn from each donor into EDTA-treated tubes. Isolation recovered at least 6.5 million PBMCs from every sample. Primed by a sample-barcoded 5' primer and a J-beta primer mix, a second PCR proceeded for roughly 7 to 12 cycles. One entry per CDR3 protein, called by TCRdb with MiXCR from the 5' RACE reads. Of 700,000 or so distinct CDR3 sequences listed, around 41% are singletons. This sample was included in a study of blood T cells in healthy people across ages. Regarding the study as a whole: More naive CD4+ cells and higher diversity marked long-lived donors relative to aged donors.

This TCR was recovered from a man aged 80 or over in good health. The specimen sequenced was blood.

CDR3 protein: CASSYSRRDRANEKLFF. For the CDR3, the DNA is TGTGCCAGCAGTTACTCCAGGCGGGACAGGGCTAATGAAAAACTGTTTTTT. The chain is built from TRBV6-5 and TRBJ1-4; 9 bases line up with TRBD1. The ends lost 0 bases at V and 3 bases at J; junction bases unmatched: 5. The CDR3 contains 17 residues. Germline assignment: CDR1 MNHEY and CDR2 SVGAGI.